The 5 T cell receptor beta chains presented below share a single source sample, sequenced in a study of response to subunit inactivated influenza vaccine. One entry per CDR3 protein, called by TCRdb with MiXCR from the RT-PCR reads. This sample has 300,000 to 350,000 distinct CDR3 sequences, with around 22% found just once. Material: PBMCs from blood, obtained 21 months after vaccination. The receptors were gathered from a man aged 50 to 69 who received an inactivated influenza vaccine.

This clonotype was picked up one time. The chain combines TRBV10-1 with TRBJ1-1; 8 bases line up with TRBD1. The V and J ends lost 10 bases and 3 bases, in that order; junction bases with no gene match: 7. The CDR3 loop spans 13 amino acids. Germline V gives CDR1 WNHNN, CDR2 SYGVQD (reference sequence). CDR3 in amino acids: CATKDREDTEAFF. Here the CDR3 DNA reads TGCGCCACCAAGGACAGGGAGGACACTGAAGCTTTCTTT.

The rearrangement joins TRBV5-1 to TRBJ1-2, with 7 positions matching TRBD1. The length of the CDR3 is 16 residues. The junction had 9 bases not matched to a gene; V was cut back by 3 bases and J by 1 base. The germline gives CDR1 SGHRS, CDR2 YFSETQ. Written as DNA, the CDR3 is TGCGCCAGCAGCTGGGGCGGGACAGCCAATAACTATGGCTACACCTTC. This codes for CASSWGGTANNYGYTF.

This CDR3 reads CASSRSTEGTGNTIYF. CDR3 bases: TGTGCCAGCAGCCGATCGACGGAAGGAACTGGAAACACCATATATTTT. The J gene is TRBJ1-3, the V gene TRBV6-1, with no clear D. Looked up from germline, CDR1 is MNHNS and CDR2 is SASEGT. Trimming cost V 6 bases and J 2 bases, with 17 bases left between them. The CDR3 totals 16 residues.

The CDR3 loop is CASSYSMGQNNSPLHF. The CDR3 region has the DNA TGTGCCAGCAGTTACTCGATGGGACAGAATAATTCACCCCTCCACTTT. The chain is built from TRBV6-5 and TRBJ1-6, with 7 bases matching TRBD1. The CDR3 has 16 residues. V gave up 0 bases and J gave up 5 bases; unmatched junction bases: 4. In germline, CDR1 is MNHEY, CDR2 SVGAGI.

The J gene is TRBJ2-1, the V gene TRBV4-3; D is ambiguous. Germline CDR1 and CDR2: LGHNA and YSLEER. V was pared by 3 bases and J by 4 bases, with 10 bases between. The CDR3 spans 14 residues. CDR3 coding DNA: TGCGCCAGCAGCCACGGACCCGGATACAATGAGCAGTTCTTC. It yields the protein CASSHGPGYNEQFF.